This TCR beta chain is from a study of blood T cell repertoires in COVID-19. Study as a whole: Whether acute or convalescent, the COVID-19 samples came from the United States, Italy and Spain.

Methods used by the authors: Using reference gene primer amplification, nucleated cell counts were estimated. The repertoire was sequenced with immunoSEQ multiplex PCR; TCRdb's copy has only in-frame clones and lacks some. V, J and clone size were drawn from that table, and D and trimming were deduced from the DNA. Of about 310,000 clones in the sample, nearly 90% were seen once. CDR1 and CDR2 (germline): MDHEN, SYDVKM. Trimming removed 6 bases from V and 0 bases from J, with 14 bases in between. This CDR3 is 16 amino acids long. The clonotype comes from a middle-aged woman with COVID-19, enrolled during active disease. Specimen: peripheral blood. This chain joins TRBV28 and TRBJ1-4; D is ambiguous. Written as DNA, the CDR3 is TGTGCCAGCAGCGAGTTGAAAACAGCAACTAATGAAAAACTGTTTTTT. Residues: CASSELKTATNEKLFF.